The 20 T cell receptor beta chains in this list originate from one sample, sequenced in a study of blood T cell repertoires in COVID-19 (dated by TCRdb to the early 2020s). Receptor libraries were prepared by the immunoSEQ multiplex PCR assay. TCRdb retrieved this table from immuneACCESS and kept in-frame rearrangements only. Not all clones are present; in checked studies, unresolved V genes account for under half, and no reason is known for the remainder. The sample yields around 24,000 clones; roughly 86% were counted once. The ten most abundant clones make up approximately 30% of the sample. The sequenced material came from peripheral blood. These receptor sequences come from a human donor with active COVID-19. The donor label of this sample is uncertain.

The J gene is TRBJ1-6, the V gene TRBV6-1, with 7 bases lining up with TRBD1. After removal of 3 bases from V and 7 bases from J, the junction contained 9 bases not matched to a gene. The CDR3 runs 16 residues. CDR1 MNHNS and CDR2 SASEGT come from the germline V gene. This CDR3 is CASSETRGRGNSPLHF. CDR3 coding DNA: TGTGCCAGCAGTGAGACCCGCGGCAGGGGGAATTCACCCCTCCACTTT.

The V gene is TRBV19, the J gene TRBJ1-2; D uncertain. Germline CDR1 and CDR2: LNHDA and SQIVND (reference sequence). V was clipped by 3 bases and J by 3 bases, with 5 bases between them. This CDR3 is built from 12 residues. The CDR3 sequence is CASSIQYYGYTF. The CDR3, as DNA: TGTGCCAGTAGTATCCAGTACTATGGCTACACCTTC.

This chain joins TRBV29-1 and TRBJ2-5; 9 positions match TRBD1. After removal of 6 bases from V and 1 base from J, the junction contained 3 bases not matched to a gene. This CDR3 has 13 residues. Germline CDR1 and CDR2: SQVTM and ANQGSEA. For the CDR3, the DNA is TGCAGCGTACAGGGGGCACTCCAAGAGACCCAGTACTTC. Translation: CSVQGALQETQYF.

The chain is built from TRBV5-5 and TRBJ1-5; 7 positions agree with TRBD1. CDR1 is SGHKS and CDR2 is YYEKEE in the germline V gene (reference sequence). Unmatched junction bases numbered 2, after V lost 4 bases and J lost 1 base. The CDR3 has 14 amino acids. CDR3 coding DNA: TGTGCCAGCAGCAAGGGACAGAGCAATCAGCCCCAGCATTTT. Translating gives CASSKGQSNQPQHF.

CDR3 loop: CASSSPGNTEAFF. The CDR3, as DNA: TGTGCCAGCAGTTCCCCGGGGAACACTGAAGCTTTCTTT. The chain links TRBV28 to TRBJ1-1; D not resolved. The CDR3 extends over 13 amino acids. Germline CDR1 is MDHEN and CDR2 is SYDVKM. V dropped 4 bases and J dropped 1 base, with 7 bases sitting between them.

This clone was found once. The rearrangement uses TRBV5-1 and TRBJ2-3; weak D call: TRBD1 (6 bases). Trimming removed 4 bases from V and 0 bases from J, with 15 bases in between. The CDR3 has 16 residues. CDR1 and CDR2 (germline): SGHRS, YFSETQ. CDR3 sequence: CASSPGAGASTDTQYF. DNA of the CDR3: TGCGCCAGCAGCCCAGGGGCAGGGGCCAGCACAGATACGCAGTATTTT.

J is TRBJ2-2 and V is TRBV19; a weak D match, TRBD2 (5 bases). The CDR3 extends over 14 amino acids. V was clipped by 3 bases and J by 6 bases, with 11 bases between them. Germline loops: CDR1 LNHDA, CDR2 SQIVND (reference sequence). CDR3 loop: CASSIRRRSGELFF. CDR3 nucleotide sequence: TGTGCCAGTAGTATTAGGAGGCGGTCCGGGGAGCTGTTTTTT.

The chain joins TRBV4-3 to TRBJ2-3, with D tentatively TRBD1 (6 bases). The V end was cut by 6 bases, the J end by 3 bases, with 10 bases between. The CDR3 consists of 13 residues. The germline V gene has CDR1 LGHNA and CDR2 YSLEER. The CDR3 DNA follows: TGCGCCAGCAGGGGAACAGGGACAGATACGCAGTATTTT. It encodes CASRGTGTDTQYF.

This clone came up once. The chain links TRBV7-2 to TRBJ2-3; TRBD2 might be the D (5 bases). Trimming took 4 bases from V and 6 from J, leaving 14 bases between them. The CDR3 runs to 14 residues. Germline CDR1 and CDR2: SGHTA and FQGNSA. The CDR3: CASSSHGVGDTQYF. In nucleotides, the CDR3 is TGTGCCAGCAGCTCGCACGGGGTTGGGGATACGCAGTATTTT.

The chain employs TRBV3-1 (or the pseudogene TRBV3-2) and TRBJ2-1, with D possibly matching TRBD1 (6 bases). The CDR3 covers 14 residues. The germline gives CDR1 LGHDT, CDR2 YNNKEL (reference sequence). Trimming left V 3 bases short and J 9 bases short, with 15 bases between. CDR3 sequence reads: CASSQSDRGGEQFF. Written as DNA, the CDR3 is TGTGCCAGCAGCCAGAGCGACCGAGGGGGTGAGCAGTTCTTC.

V gene TRBV18 combines with J gene TRBJ2-7; weak D call: TRBD1 (5 bases). V dropped 3 bases and J dropped 5 bases, with 17 bases sitting between them. Germline values: CDR1 KGHSH, CDR2 LQKENI. The length of the CDR3 is 15 residues. The CDR3 loop is CASSPTLGQGHEQYF. The CDR3 DNA follows: TGTGCCAGCTCACCGACCCTAGGGCAGGGCCACGAGCAGTACTTC.

The V and J genes are TRBV6-2 or TRBV6-3 and TRBJ2-1; weak D call: TRBD1 (5 bases). V dropped 6 bases and J dropped 0 bases, with 15 bases sitting between them. The CDR3 spans 16 residues. The germline V gene encodes CDR1 MNHEY and CDR2 SVGEGT. This CDR3 reads CASSSLQASSYNEQFF. CDR3 bases: TGTGCCAGCAGCTCTCTACAGGCCAGCTCCTACAATGAGCAGTTCTTC.

The chain uses TRBV7-9 and TRBJ2-7; 9 nucleotides agree with TRBD2. The junction had 2 bases not matched to a gene; V was cut back by 1 base and J by 4 bases. The CDR3 runs 14 residues. Germline V gene lookup returns CDR1 SEHNR and CDR2 FQNEAQ (reference sequence). The CDR3 sequence: CASSLGLAGYEQYF. Written as DNA, the CDR3 is TGTGCCAGCAGCTTAGGTCTAGCGGGATACGAGCAGTACTTC.

The gene calls are TRBV5-8 and TRBJ1-1; possible D gene TRBD1, 5 bases. Germline V gene data show CDR1 as SGHTS and CDR2 as YDEGEE. The CDR3 spans 13 residues. V shed 3 bases and J shed 4 bases, with 10 bases lying between them. The DNA for the CDR3 is TGTGCCAGCAGCTGGGCGGGGCCCACTGAAGCTTTCTTT. Its translation is CASSWAGPTEAFF.

This chain connects TRBV5-1 to TRBJ2-3, with 10 bases lining up with TRBD1. The CDR3 consists of 16 residues. Germline lookup yields CDR1 SGHRS and CDR2 YFSETQ. V lost 6 bases to trimming and J lost 4 bases; unmatched junction nucleotides: 11. The CDR3 nucleotides are TGCGCCAGCACTCACGCTCCGGGACAGGGGTCAGATACGCAGTATTTT. This gives the protein CASTHAPGQGSDTQYF.

This clone showed up just once. One junction end disagrees with the germline gene, perhaps due to a read error. This rearrangement joins TRBV19 to TRBJ1-4, with TRBD1 matching over 8 bases. Per the germline V gene, CDR1 is LNHDA and CDR2 is SQIVND (reference sequence). CDR3 length: 17 amino acids. As DNA, the CDR3 is TGTGCCAGTAATATAGGGTATCTTCGGACAGGGTTCGAAAAACTGTTTTTT. It encodes CASNIGYLRTGFEKLFF.

The chain joins TRBV15 to TRBJ2-1; 8 bases align to TRBD2. Germline CDR1 reads LNHNV; CDR2 reads YYDKDF (reference sequence). The CDR3 extends over 18 amino acids. With V trimmed by 2 bases and J by 6 bases, 15 bases remained unmatched. The CDR3 region is CATSRRRGRAGDGNEQFF. CDR3 sequence (DNA): TGTGCCACCAGCAGACGCCGGGGCCGAGCGGGAGACGGCAATGAGCAGTTCTTC.

The chain joins TRBV5-6 to TRBJ1-2; TRBD1 is a possible D gene (5 bases). Germline V gene lookup returns CDR1 SGHDT and CDR2 YYEEEE. The V and J ends lost 4 bases and 2 bases respectively, with 18 bases between them. CDR3 size: 16 residues. The CDR3 loop is CASSMISGRPNYGYTF. The DNA for the CDR3 is TGTGCCAGCAGCATGATTTCAGGGCGCCCGAACTATGGCTACACCTTC.

The chain links TRBV28 to TRBJ1-4; D gene unclear. Germline V lookup: CDR1 MDHEN, CDR2 SYDVKM. The CDR3 consists of 14 residues. Trimming took 3 bases from V and 8 from J, leaving 13 bases between them. CDR3 residues: CASSLPRREEKLFF. The CDR3 DNA sequence: TGTGCCAGCAGTTTGCCCCGCCGGGAAGAAAAACTGTTTTTT.

The rearrangement links TRBV14 to TRBJ2-3; D gene unclear. The CDR3 runs to 13 residues. The germline V gene encodes CDR1 SGHDN and CDR2 FVKESK. The V end lost 4 bases, the J end lost 0 bases, and 5 bases lay between the germline ends. The CDR3, as DNA: TGTGCCAGCAGCCTTACTAGCACAGATACGCAGTATTTT. Its translation is CASSLTSTDTQYF.